What follows describes a single TCR beta chain. This record belongs to a study of T cells in localized non-small cell lung cancer. This CDR3 is built from 14 residues. V dropped 2 bases and J dropped 6 bases, with 12 bases sitting between them. CDR1 and CDR2 from the germline V gene are SGHDT and YYEEEE. The table came from immunoSEQ multiplex PCR; TCRdb's copy has only in-frame clones and leaves some out. The sample includes around 50,000 clones, 70% to 90% of them seen just once. The receptor was derived from a woman between 40 and 69 years old with stage I lung adenocarcinoma. Sequenced here: peripheral blood, sampled before any cancer treatment. The rearrangement joins TRBV5-6 to TRBJ2-1; weak D call: TRBD2 (6 bases). The DNA of the CDR3 is TGTGCCAGCAGCTTTTCGGGGAGGAGCAATGAGCAGTTCTTC. Amino acids: CASSFSGRSNEQFF.